The 18 T cell receptor beta chains in this list originate from one sample, sequenced in a study of CD8+CD57+ T cells in acquired aplastic anemia (dated by TCRdb to the late 2010s). Sequencing instrument: Illumina HiSeq 2000. Genomic DNA was used as template for profiling of TCR beta VDJ combinations and CDR3 sequences. TCRdb cleaned the public reads at Q25 with fastp, built clones with MiXCR and kept in-frame beta chains. When rows share a CDR3 protein, they turn into one entry using the most common DNA and genes. Across this sample there are more than 150,000 distinct CDR3 sequences, with under 55% seen only once. About 2.9% of the sample rests with the top ten. The specimen sequenced was sorted CD4+, CD8+, or CD8+CD57+ T cells (not recorded which) from PBMCs. These receptors originate from a human donor in good health.

The chain has TRBV19 and TRBJ2-7, with 9 bases fitting TRBD1. Germline V gene data show CDR1 as LNHDA and CDR2 as SQIVND (reference sequence). The CDR3 extends over 15 amino acids. Trimming took 6 bases from V and 5 from J; bases not matched to a gene: 11. The CDR3 here is CASSFSGTGKDEQYF. The CDR3 DNA reads as TGTGCCAGTAGCTTCTCCGGGACAGGGAAAGACGAGCAGTACTTC.

This clonotype was recorded at least ten times. The rearrangement uses TRBV24-1 and TRBJ2-1; 11 nucleotides align to TRBD2. This CDR3 comprises 16 residues. The germline CDR1 and CDR2 sequences are KGHDR and SFDVKD. V lost 4 bases, J lost 1 base, and 2 bases stayed unmatched. In DNA form, the CDR3 reads TGTGCCACCAGTGACCCTAGCGGGAGGTCCTACAATGAGCAGTTCTTC. This translates into CATSDPSGRSYNEQFF.

V is TRBV3-1 and J is TRBJ2-5, with 7 bases aligning to TRBD1. With V trimmed by 2 bases and J by 2 bases, 2 bases remained unmatched. The CDR3 contains 14 residues. In germline, CDR1 is LGHDT, CDR2 YNNKEL (reference sequence). The CDR3 nucleotides are TGTGCCAGCAGCCAAAGGGACAGACAAGAGACCCAGTACTTC. Translation gives CASSQRDRQETQYF.

In this sample, this clonotype turned up many times. V is TRBV7-2 and J is TRBJ2-3, with D hard to call. Germline values: CDR1 SGHTA, CDR2 FQGNSA. This CDR3 spans 14 amino acids. Deletions cut 1 base from V and 4 bases from J, with 9 bases between. In DNA form, the CDR3 reads TGTGCCAGCAGCTTAGGGCTACAAGCAGATACGCAGTATTTT. Encoded protein: CASSLGLQADTQYF.

At least ten counts were recorded for this clonotype. The rearrangement uses TRBV6-5 and TRBJ2-6; D call uncertain. The CDR3 has 16 residues. Per germline, CDR1 MNHEY and CDR2 SVGAGI. Trimming left V 1 base short and J 0 bases short, with 7 bases between. The CDR3 DNA sequence: TGTGCCAGCAGTTACTTCCCGTTCTCTGGGGCCAACGTCCTGACTTTC. Translated, it gives CASSYFPFSGANVLTF.

The gene calls are TRBV5-1 and TRBJ2-1; 7 bases fit TRBD2. Germline CDR1 reads SGHRS; CDR2 reads YFSETQ. CDR3 length: 15 amino acids. Germline trimming cut 0 bases from V and 4 bases from J; bases unmatched to any gene: 4. The CDR3 nucleotides are TGCGCCAGCAGCTTGGTTCTAGCGGAGTACAATGAGCAGTTCTTC. It is translated as CASSLVLAEYNEQFF.

The V gene is TRBV11-2, the J gene TRBJ2-1, with D possibly being TRBD1 (6 bases). The CDR3 totals 15 residues. The V gene's germline CDR1 is SGHAT and CDR2 FQNNGV. With 5 bases removed from V and 6 bases from J, the gap between germline ends came to 17 bases. CDR3 in amino acids: CASSPIWTVFNEQFF. The CDR3 nucleotides are TGTGCCAGCAGCCCGATCTGGACAGTTTTCAATGAGCAGTTCTTC. The variable domain in full, completed from reference TRBV11-2 and TRBJ2-1, reads EAGVAQSPRYKIIEKRQSVAFWCNPISGHATLYWYQQILGQGPKLLIQFQNNGVVDDSQLPKDRFSAERLKGVDSTLKIQPAKLEDSAVYLCASSPIWTVFNEQFFGPGTRLTVL.

This clonotype was seen at least ten times. The rearrangement links TRBV7-9 to TRBJ2-5, with D tentatively TRBD2 (5 bases). CDR1 is SEHNR, CDR2 FQNEAQ, per germline (reference sequence). The CDR3 is 15 amino acids. V was shortened by 5 bases and J by 4 bases, with 17 bases between the two germline ends. The CDR3 is CASSPWTGSLETQYF. The DNA of the CDR3 is TGTGCCAGCAGCCCTTGGACGGGGTCTTTAGAGACCCAGTACTTC.

This rearrangement joins TRBV14 to TRBJ2-7; 7 bases are a match to TRBD1. Germline CDR1 SGHDN, CDR2 FVKESK. The ends lost 1 base at V and 13 bases at J; junction bases unmatched: 10. The CDR3 covers 13 residues. The CDR3 loop reads CASSQGFRDSYYF. In nucleotides, the CDR3 is TGTGCCAGCAGCCAAGGTTTCCGGGACAGTTACTACTTC. Full variable domain (outside the CDR3, taken from reference TRBV14 and TRBJ2-7): EAGVTQFPSHSVIEKGQTVTLRCDPISGHDNLYWYRRVMGKEIKFLLHFVKESKQDESGMPNNRFLAERTGGTYSTLKVQPAELEDSGVYFCASSQGFRDSYYFGPGTRLTVT.

The genes are TRBV29-1 and TRBJ2-7; D may be TRBD1 (6 bases). V was cut by 6 bases and J by 4 bases, with 16 bases left in between. The germline V gene has CDR1 SQVTM and CDR2 ANQGSEA. This CDR3 has 13 amino acids. The CDR3 nucleotides read TGCAGCGTGGTCGGGGACAACCTATACGAGCAGTACTTC. Translated, it gives CSVVGDNLYEQYF.

In its sample, this clonotype was seen a few times. The genes are TRBV20-1 and TRBJ2-7; 8 nucleotides line up with TRBD1. Germline V gene sequence: CDR1 DFQATT, CDR2 SNEGSKA (reference sequence). Germline trimming cut 6 bases from V and 6 bases from J; bases unmatched to any gene: 10. The CDR3 runs 13 residues. CDR3 residues: CSAERGQAAEQYF. The CDR3 coding sequence is TGCAGTGCGGAGAGGGGACAGGCCGCCGAGCAGTACTTC.

This chain connects TRBV20-1 to TRBJ2-5, with a possible D match to TRBD1 (6 bases). V was shortened by 6 bases and J by 1 base, with 15 bases between the two germline ends. CDR3 length: 14 residues. Looked up from germline, CDR1 is DFQATT and CDR2 is SNEGSKA (reference sequence). CDR3 coding DNA: TGCAGTGCCCCCAGGGGCAGGGCCCAAGAGACCCAGTACTTC. Its translation: CSAPRGRAQETQYF.

The gene calls are TRBV15 and TRBJ2-7, with 9 nucleotides matching TRBD1. The germline V gene encodes CDR1 LNHNV and CDR2 YYDKDF (reference sequence). The CDR3 runs to 16 residues. With V trimmed by 1 base and J by 3 bases, 7 bases remained unmatched. DNA for the CDR3: TGTGCCACCAGCAGAGTTAGGGGACAGGGTCACTACGAGCAGTACTTC. Translation: CATSRVRGQGHYEQYF.

The CDR3 protein is CASSLRGTTNEKLFF. In DNA, the CDR3 is TGCGCCAGCAGCTTGCGCGGCACAACTAATGAAAAACTGTTTTTT. This sequence joins TRBV5-1 and TRBJ1-4; no definite D call. This CDR3 region has 15 residues. Germline assignment: CDR1 SGHRS and CDR2 YFSETQ. The ends were cut back, 1 base at V and 0 bases at J, with 7 bases in the middle.

This clonotype was seen repeatedly, ten times or more. This chain connects TRBV4-1 to TRBJ2-3, with D perhaps TRBD2 (6 bases). Germline V CDR1 and CDR2: MGHRA, YSYEKL. Trimming shortened V by 4 bases and J by 10 bases, and 15 bases separated the two germline ends. The CDR3 is made up of 13 amino acids. CDR3 coding DNA: TGCGCCAGCAGCCCGCCAACTAGCAGAGCGCAGTATTTT. Its protein product is CASSPPTSRAQYF.

The V call is TRBV24-1, the J call TRBJ1-5; D not certain. There are 17 residues in the CDR3. The germline V gene has CDR1 KGHDR and CDR2 SFDVKD. Trimming cost V 1 base and J 2 bases, with 14 bases left between them. The CDR3 sequence: CATSDFRREGGNQPQHF. For the CDR3, the DNA is TGTGCCACCAGTGATTTTCGAAGGGAGGGCGGCAATCAGCCCCAGCATTTT.

This clonotype was seen ten or more times. This chain uses TRBV3-1 with TRBJ2-7; unclear D gene. Between the trimmed V and J ends, which lost 6 bases and 0 bases, there was a span of 6 bases. Germline V lookup: CDR1 LGHDT, CDR2 YNNKEL (reference sequence). This CDR3 is built from 12 residues. CDR3: CASSRSSYEQYF. Here the CDR3 DNA reads TGTGCCAGCAGTCGGAGCTCCTACGAGCAGTACTTC.

This clonotype has a handful of counts. The CDR3 coding sequence is TGTGCCACCAGTGAATTATCCCGCAACAGGGGATCTCGTGGCTACACCTTC. Its protein product is CATSELSRNRGSRGYTF. This chain connects TRBV24-1 to TRBJ1-2, with 7 bases that match TRBD1. The V segment lost 4 bases and the J segment 7 bases; nucleotides outside the gene matches: 17. Germline V gene lookup returns CDR1 KGHDR and CDR2 SFDVKD. The CDR3 runs 17 residues.